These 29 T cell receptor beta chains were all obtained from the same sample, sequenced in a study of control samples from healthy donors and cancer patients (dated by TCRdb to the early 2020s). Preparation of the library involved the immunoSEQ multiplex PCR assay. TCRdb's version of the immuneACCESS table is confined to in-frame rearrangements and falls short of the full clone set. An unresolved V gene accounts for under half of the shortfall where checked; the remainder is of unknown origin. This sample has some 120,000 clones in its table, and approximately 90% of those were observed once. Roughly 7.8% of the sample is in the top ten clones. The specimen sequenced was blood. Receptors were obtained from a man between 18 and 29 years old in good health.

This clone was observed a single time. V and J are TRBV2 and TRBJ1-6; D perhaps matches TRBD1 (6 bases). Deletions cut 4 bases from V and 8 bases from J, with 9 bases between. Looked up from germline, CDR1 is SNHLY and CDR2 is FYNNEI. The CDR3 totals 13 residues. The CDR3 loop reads CASSGTADSPLHF. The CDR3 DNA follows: TGTGCCAGCAGTGGGACAGCAGATTCACCCCTCCACTTT.

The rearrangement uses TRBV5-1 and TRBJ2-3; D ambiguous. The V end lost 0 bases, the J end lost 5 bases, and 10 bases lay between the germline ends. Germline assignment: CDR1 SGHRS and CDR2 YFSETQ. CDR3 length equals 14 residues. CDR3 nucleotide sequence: TGCGCCAGCAGCTTGGAAGGCCCCCTAGATACGCAGTATTTT. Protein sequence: CASSLEGPLDTQYF.

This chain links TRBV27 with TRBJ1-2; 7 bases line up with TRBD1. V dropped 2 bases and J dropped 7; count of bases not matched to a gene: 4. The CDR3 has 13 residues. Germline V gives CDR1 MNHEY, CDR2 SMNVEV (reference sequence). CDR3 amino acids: CASSLRGGGGYTF. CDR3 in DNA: TGTGCCAGCAGTTTAAGAGGGGGCGGTGGCTACACCTTC.

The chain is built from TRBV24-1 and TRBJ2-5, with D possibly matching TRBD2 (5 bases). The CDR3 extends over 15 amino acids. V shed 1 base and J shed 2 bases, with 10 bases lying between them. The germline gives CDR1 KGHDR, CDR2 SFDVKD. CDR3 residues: CATSDFIEGQETQYF. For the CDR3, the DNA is TGTGCCACCAGTGATTTTATTGAGGGTCAAGAGACCCAGTACTTC.

CDR3 loop: CASSQVSGDPYNEQFF. Written as DNA, the CDR3 is TGCGCCAGCAGCCAGGTTAGCGGGGATCCCTACAATGAGCAGTTCTTC. The genes are TRBV4-1 and TRBJ2-1, with TRBD2 matching 8 bases. The CDR3 covers 16 residues. CDR1 and CDR2 (germline): MGHRA, YSYEKL. V lost 3 bases and J lost 2; bases outside the gene matches: 6.

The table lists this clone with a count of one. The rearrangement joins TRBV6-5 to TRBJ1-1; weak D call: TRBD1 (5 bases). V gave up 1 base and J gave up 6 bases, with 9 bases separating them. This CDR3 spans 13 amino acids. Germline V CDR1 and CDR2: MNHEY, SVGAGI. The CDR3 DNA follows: TGTGCCAGCAGTTACTTAGGCAGGGCTGAAGCTTTCTTT. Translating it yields CASSYLGRAEAFF.

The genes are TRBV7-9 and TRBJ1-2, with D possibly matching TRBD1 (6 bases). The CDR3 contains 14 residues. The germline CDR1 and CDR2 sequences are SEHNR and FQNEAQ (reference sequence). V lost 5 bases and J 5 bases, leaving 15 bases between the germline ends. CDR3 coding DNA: TGTGCCAGCAGCAATAACAGGGACTGGTATGGCTACACCTTC. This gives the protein CASSNNRDWYGYTF.

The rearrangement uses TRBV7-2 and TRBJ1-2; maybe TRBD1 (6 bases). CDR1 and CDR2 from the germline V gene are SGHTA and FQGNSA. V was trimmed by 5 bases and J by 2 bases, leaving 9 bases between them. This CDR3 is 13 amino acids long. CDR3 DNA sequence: TGTGCCAGCAGCGCAGACAGGAACTATGGCTACACCTTC. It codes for CASSADRNYGYTF.

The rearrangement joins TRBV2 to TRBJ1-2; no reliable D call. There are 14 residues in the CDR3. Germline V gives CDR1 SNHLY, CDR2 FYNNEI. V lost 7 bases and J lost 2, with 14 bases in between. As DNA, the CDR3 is TGTGCCAGCACCGAGGGCCCGGTGAACTATGGCTACACCTTC. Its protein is CASTEGPVNYGYTF.

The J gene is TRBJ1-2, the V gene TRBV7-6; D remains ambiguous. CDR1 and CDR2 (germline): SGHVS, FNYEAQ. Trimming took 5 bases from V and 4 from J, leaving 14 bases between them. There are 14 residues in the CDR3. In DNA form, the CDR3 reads TGTGCCAGCAGCCTCGGGCAAAAAGGCTATGGCTACACCTTC. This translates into CASSLGQKGYGYTF.

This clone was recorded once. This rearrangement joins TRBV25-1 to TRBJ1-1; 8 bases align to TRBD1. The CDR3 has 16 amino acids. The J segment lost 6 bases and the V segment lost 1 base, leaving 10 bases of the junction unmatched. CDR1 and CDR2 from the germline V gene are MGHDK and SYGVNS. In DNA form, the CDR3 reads TGTGCCAGCAGTGAATCTTACAGGGGGAACCCCGCTGAAGCTTTCTTT. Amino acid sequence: CASSESYRGNPAEAFF.

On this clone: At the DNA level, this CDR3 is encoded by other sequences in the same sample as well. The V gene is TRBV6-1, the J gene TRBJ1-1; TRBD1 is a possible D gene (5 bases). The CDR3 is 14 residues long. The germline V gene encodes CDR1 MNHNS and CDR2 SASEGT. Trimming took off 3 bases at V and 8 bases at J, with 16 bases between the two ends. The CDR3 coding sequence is TGTGCCAGCAGTGAGGGAAGTGGGGGGACCGAAGCTTTCTTT. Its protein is CASSEGSGGTEAFF.

This CDR3 reads CASSLGGPRGGQGNEQFF. The CDR3 nucleotides are TGTGCCAGCAGCTTAGGGGGACCGCGTGGGGGCCAAGGGAATGAGCAGTTCTTC. The chain employs TRBV7-9 and TRBJ2-1, with D tentatively TRBD1 (6 bases). V gave up 1 base and J gave up 7 bases, with 23 bases separating them. The CDR3 runs to 18 residues. The germline V gene encodes CDR1 SEHNR and CDR2 FQNEAQ (reference sequence).

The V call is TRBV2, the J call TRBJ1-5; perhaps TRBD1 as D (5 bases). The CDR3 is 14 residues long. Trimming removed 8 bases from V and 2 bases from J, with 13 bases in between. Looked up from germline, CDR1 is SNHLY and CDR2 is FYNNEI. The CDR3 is CASSAGRGNQPQHF. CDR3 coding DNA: TGTGCCAGCTCCGCAGGCAGGGGCAATCAGCCCCAGCATTTT.

CDR3 amino acids: CASSLAWAASVLRSYNEQFF. The CDR3, as DNA: TGTGCCAGCAGCTTAGCGTGGGCAGCAAGTGTGCTAAGGTCCTACAATGAGCAGTTCTTC. V and J are TRBV7-6 and TRBJ2-1; no clear D. Germline V CDR1 and CDR2: SGHVS, FNYEAQ. Trimming pared 0 bases from V and 1 base from J, leaving 22 bases between. The CDR3 runs to 20 residues.

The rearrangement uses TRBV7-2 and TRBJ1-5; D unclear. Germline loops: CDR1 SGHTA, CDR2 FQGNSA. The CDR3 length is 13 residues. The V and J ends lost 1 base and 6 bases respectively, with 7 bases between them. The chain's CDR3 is CASSLVVSQPQHF. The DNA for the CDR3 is TGTGCCAGCAGCTTAGTGGTGAGTCAGCCCCAGCATTTT.

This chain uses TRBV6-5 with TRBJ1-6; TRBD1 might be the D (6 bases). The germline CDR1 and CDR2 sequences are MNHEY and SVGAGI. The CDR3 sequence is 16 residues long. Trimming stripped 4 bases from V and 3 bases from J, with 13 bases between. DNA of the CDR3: TGTGCCAGCAGTTTGGACAGCTCTTTCTATAATTCACCCCTCCACTTT. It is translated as CASSLDSSFYNSPLHF.

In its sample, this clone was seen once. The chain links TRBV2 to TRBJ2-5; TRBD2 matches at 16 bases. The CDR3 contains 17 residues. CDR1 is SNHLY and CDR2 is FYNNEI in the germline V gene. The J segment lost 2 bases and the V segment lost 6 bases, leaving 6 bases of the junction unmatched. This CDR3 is CASSQPGLAGGQETQYF. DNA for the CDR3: TGTGCCAGCAGCCAACCGGGACTAGCGGGGGGGCAAGAGACCCAGTACTTC.

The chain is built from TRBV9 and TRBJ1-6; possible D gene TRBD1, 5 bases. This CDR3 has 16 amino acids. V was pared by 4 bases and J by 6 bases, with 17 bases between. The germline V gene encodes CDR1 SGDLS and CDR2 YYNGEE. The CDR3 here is CASSPRGDGFNSPLHF. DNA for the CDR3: TGTGCCAGCAGCCCGCGGGGGGACGGTTTTAATTCACCCCTCCACTTT.

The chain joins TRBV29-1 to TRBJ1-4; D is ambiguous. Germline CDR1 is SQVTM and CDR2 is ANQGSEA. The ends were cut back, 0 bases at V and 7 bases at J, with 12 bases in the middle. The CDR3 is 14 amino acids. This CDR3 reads CSVEDAAVREKLFF. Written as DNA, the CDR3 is TGCAGCGTTGAAGATGCGGCAGTACGTGAAAAACTGTTTTTT.

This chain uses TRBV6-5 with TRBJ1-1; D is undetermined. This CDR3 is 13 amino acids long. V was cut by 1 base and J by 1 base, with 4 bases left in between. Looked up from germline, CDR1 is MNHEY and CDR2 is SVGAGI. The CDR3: CASSYWGNTEAFF. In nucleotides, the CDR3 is TGTGCCAGCAGTTACTGGGGGAACACTGAAGCTTTCTTT.

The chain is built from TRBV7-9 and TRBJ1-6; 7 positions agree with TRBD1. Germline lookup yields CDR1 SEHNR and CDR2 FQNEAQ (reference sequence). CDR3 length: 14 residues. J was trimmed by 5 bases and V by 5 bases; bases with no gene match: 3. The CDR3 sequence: CASSLGQHNSPLHF. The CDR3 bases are TGTGCCAGCAGCCTGGGACAGCATAATTCACCCCTCCACTTT.

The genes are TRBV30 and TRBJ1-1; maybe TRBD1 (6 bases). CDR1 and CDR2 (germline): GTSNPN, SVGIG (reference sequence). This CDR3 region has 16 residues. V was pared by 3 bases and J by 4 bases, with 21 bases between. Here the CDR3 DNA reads TGTGCCTGGAGCTTTTTTCGGGGGGCTCTTAGCACTGAAGCTTTCTTT. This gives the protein CAWSFFRGALSTEAFF.

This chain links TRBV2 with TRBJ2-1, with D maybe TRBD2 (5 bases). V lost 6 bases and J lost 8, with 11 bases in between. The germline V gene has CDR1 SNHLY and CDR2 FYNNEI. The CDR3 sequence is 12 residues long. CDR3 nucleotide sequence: TGTGCCAGCAGGGGGAGATGGCATGAGCAGTTCTTC. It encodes CASRGRWHEQFF.

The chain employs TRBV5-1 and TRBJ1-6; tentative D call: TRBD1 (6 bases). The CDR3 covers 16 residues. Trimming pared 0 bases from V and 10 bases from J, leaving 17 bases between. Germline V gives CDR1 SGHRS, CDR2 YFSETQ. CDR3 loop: CASSLEAGGEGSPLHF. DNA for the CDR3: TGCGCCAGCAGCTTGGAAGCTGGGGGCGAGGGGTCACCCCTCCACTTT.

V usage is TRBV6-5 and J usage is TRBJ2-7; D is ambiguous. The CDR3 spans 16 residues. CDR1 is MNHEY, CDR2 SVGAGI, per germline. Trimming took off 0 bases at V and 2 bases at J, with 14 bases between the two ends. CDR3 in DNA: TGTGCCAGCAGTTACTCGATAAGGAGAAACCCCTACGAGCAGTACTTC. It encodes CASSYSIRRNPYEQYF.

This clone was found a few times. Here the CDR3 reads CSVGGGLREPQHF. CDR3 coding DNA: TGCAGCGTTGGGGGGGGCCTCCGAGAGCCCCAGCATTTT. The rearrangement links TRBV29-1 to TRBJ1-5, with a tentative D call TRBD1 (6 bases). V lost 4 bases to trimming and J lost 8 bases, with 15 bases between them. This CDR3 contains 13 residues. CDR1 and CDR2 (germline): SQVTM, ANQGSEA.

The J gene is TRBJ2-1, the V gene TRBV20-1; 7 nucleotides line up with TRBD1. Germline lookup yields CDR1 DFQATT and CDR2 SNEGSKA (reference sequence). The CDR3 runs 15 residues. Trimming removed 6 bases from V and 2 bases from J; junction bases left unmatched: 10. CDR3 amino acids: CSASRGPEPYNEQFF. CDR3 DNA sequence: TGCAGTGCCAGTAGGGGGCCAGAACCCTACAATGAGCAGTTCTTC.

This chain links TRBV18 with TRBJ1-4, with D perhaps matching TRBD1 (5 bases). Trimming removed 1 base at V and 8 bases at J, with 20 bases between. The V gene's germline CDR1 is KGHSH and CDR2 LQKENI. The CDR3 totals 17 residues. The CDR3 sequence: CASSPRRGGIPGEKLFF. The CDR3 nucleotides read TGTGCCAGCTCACCACGTCGCGGGGGGATTCCTGGGGAAAAACTGTTTTTT.